A selection of T cell receptor beta chains follows, all from one sample in a study of neurological immune-mediated disorders. TCRdb re-called the 5' RACE reads with MiXCR, one entry per CDR3 protein. The data hold 65,000 to 75,000 distinct CDR3 sequences, with 5.2% observed a single time. Source material: PBMCs. These receptors were taken from a human donor with multiple sclerosis. The donor label of this sample is uncertain. Both conserved end residues are part of each CDR3. The D gene is left open where the match is weak. The size of a clone is reported for some rows only, either as once, few or many, or as a class for expanded clones.

d_call	v_call	j_call	clone_size	cdr3_nt	cdr3_aa
TRBD2	TRBV7-2	TRBJ2-2	few	TGTGCCAGCAGCTTAGAACTAGCGCACACCGGGGAGCTGTTTTTT	CASSLELAHTGELFF
-	TRBV24-1	TRBJ2-3	many	TGTGCCACCAGTGATTGGACAGACAACACAGATACGCAGTATTTT	CATSDWTDNTDTQYF
-	TRBV20-1	TRBJ2-1	many	TGCAGTGCTAGTGGGACTCGCCGTGAGCAGTTCTTC	CSASGTRREQFF
-	TRBV20-1	TRBJ2-7	many	TGCAGTGCCGCCCACATACGACCGGGACACGACTCCTACGAGCAGTACTTC	CSAAHIRPGHDSYEQYF
-	TRBV7-6	TRBJ1-2	many	TGTGCCAGCAGCTTTAGGGGTCTCCAGGGCTACACCTTC	CASSFRGLQGYTF
-	TRBV20-1	TRBJ1-1	many	TGCAGTGCTAGTCGGCAGGCCATGAACACTGAAGCTTTCTTT	CSASRQAMNTEAFF
-	TRBV11-2	TRBJ1-2	many	TGTGCCAGCAGCGCGACAGTGGACTATGGCTACACCTTC	CASSATVDYGYTF
-	TRBV29-1	TRBJ2-3	many	TGCAGCGTTGGCTTGGGTCAGGCTTCGTATTTT	CSVGLGQASYF
TRBD1	TRBV5-5	TRBJ1-1	many	TGTGCCAGCAGCCCCGGGACAGGGGGCCCTGAAGCTTTCTTT	CASSPGTGGPEAFF
-	TRBV4-1	TRBJ2-6	many	TGCGCCAGCAGCCAACCACCCAGGTCCTCTGGGGCCAACGTCCTGACTTTC	CASSQPPRSSGANVLTF
-	TRBV4-1	TRBJ2-7	many	TGCGCCAGCAGCCAAGATCAAGCCTCCTACGAGCAGTACTTC	CASSQDQASYEQYF
TRBD1	TRBV11-2	TRBJ1-3	many	TGTGCCAGCAGCCGGGACAGAAGAAACACCATATATTTT	CASSRDRRNTIYF
-	TRBV7-2	TRBJ2-3	-	TGTGCCAGCAGCTTAGGGCTTAGGGGGACCGGGACAGATACGCAGTATTTT	CASSLGLRGTGTDTQYF
-	TRBV5-1	TRBJ1-1	many	TGCGCCAGCAACGGCAACATGAACACTGAAGCTTTCTTT	CASNGNMNTEAFF
-	TRBV7-6	TRBJ1-4	many	TGTGCCAGCAGCCGGGACATCCCAGTAACTAATGAAAAACTGTTTTTT	CASSRDIPVTNEKLFF
-	TRBV5-1	TRBJ1-6	many	TGCGCCAGCAGCTTGGACAGGACAGAAAACGGGTCACCCCTCCACTTT	CASSLDRTENGSPLHF
TRBD2	TRBV5-1	TRBJ2-3	many	TGCGCCAGCAGCACGGGACTAGCGGGGAGAGCAGATACGCAGTATTTT	CASSTGLAGRADTQYF
TRBD1	TRBV20-1	TRBJ1-2	-	TGCAGTGCTGAGACAGGGATGGGTGGCTACACCTTC	CSAETGMGGYTF